This T cell receptor beta chain originates from a study of blood T cell repertoires in COVID-19. Germline assignment: CDR1 MDHEN and CDR2 SYDVKM. The CDR3 covers 11 residues. Concerning this clone: A junction boundary mismatches the germline segment, possibly from a read error.

Methods used by the authors: Using reference gene primer amplification, nucleated cell counts were estimated. TCRdb's table, derived via immunoSEQ multiplex PCR, lists solely in-frame clones and lacks some. The V and J calls and clone size come from that table; D and trimming were worked out from the DNA. The table has about 350,000 clones, over 70% seen once; the top ten hold about 6.9%. The sample was peripheral blood. The chain uses TRBV28 and TRBJ2-3; no reliable D call. This sequence originates from a woman between 45 and 65 years old with COVID-19, enrolled during active disease. CDR3 protein: CASSLSRLAYF. The CDR3 DNA follows: TGTGCCAGCAGTTTATCGCGACTCGCGTACTTT.